The clone carrying this T cell receptor beta chain came up a few times. Antigen unknown. One base away lies a much larger clone, so this may be a sequencing read error. RNA transcripts yielded amplified TCR beta CDR3 regions. First-round RT-PCR of the TCR CDR3 relied on the HTBI primer set. TCRdb redid the calling of the multiplex PCR reads with MiXCR, one entry per CDR3 protein. The sample has roughly 100,000 distinct CDR3 sequences, roughly 39% seen once; the top ten hold 10% to 13%. The CDR3 runs 13 residues. Graves' hyperthyroidism was deemed stable given no ophthalmopathy progression within 18 months. Patients were excluded for uncontrolled infection, other autoimmune disease, pregnancy or lactation. On the basis of clinical symptoms, serum thyroxine and TRAb, thyroid ultrasound and orbital computed tomography, diagnoses were made. This specimen comes from a study of T cells in Graves' hyperthyroidism and ophthalmopathy. General study results and limits: A 13 V-J model separated ophthalmopathy from stable hyperthyroidism.

Material: peripheral blood or thyroid tissue (not recorded which). The TCR was taken from a woman under 40 with Graves' hyperthyroidism. The rearrangement links TRBV12-3 or TRBV12-4 to TRBJ1-3; D is perhaps TRBD1 (6 bases). The DNA for the CDR3 is TGTGCCAGCAGCGGGACAACTGGAAGCACCATATATTTT. Protein: CASSGTTGSTIYF.